This T cell receptor (beta chain) stems from a study of T-cell memory formation after mild COVID-19. Study in general: The two donors had largely donor-specific TCR clusters. The study, taken as a whole, reports: Contracting CD4+ clones lay largely in CM and EM, with CD8+ ones residing in EMRA.

To note about this clonotype: Antigen specificity is unknown.

Germline loops: CDR1 KGHSH, CDR2 LQKENI. The CDR3 consists of 15 residues. V was shortened by 6 bases and J by 0 bases, with 14 bases between the two germline ends. Sample barcodes and UMIs were carried by the TCR alpha and TCR beta cDNA libraries that 5'RACE generated with constant-segment primers. TCRdb processed the 5' RACE reads anew with MiXCR; each CDR3 protein has one entry. The sample consists of fewer than 50,000 distinct CDR3 sequences, approximately 7.6% of them appearing once. Sequencing was done on a sample of PBMCs or a T cell subset sorted from them (not recorded which). This sequence joins TRBV18 and TRBJ2-5, with a weak D call TRBD1 (5 bases). This TCR came from a man aged 18 to 29 who had mild COVID-19 (a few samples of this study predate the infection). Cell type and time point are not known. CDR3 sequence reads: CASSIGAGYQETQYF. The CDR3 DNA sequence: TGTGCCAGCTCCATTGGGGCCGGGTACCAAGAGACCCAGTACTTC.